A single sample is the source of the 13 T cell receptor beta chains below, sequenced in a study of cytomegalovirus exposure and HLA in healthy donors. PCR primers comprised 60 Vbeta and 13 Jbeta primers. Clones were read by immunoSEQ multiplex PCR, and TCRdb kept only the in-frame ones, dropping some. The table includes about 100,000 clones, under 80% detected once. Sequences were obtained from PBMCs. All receptors derive from a man aged 35-49 years in good health and CMV-seropositive.

This chain links TRBV11-2 with TRBJ1-2, with 12 bases identical to TRBD1. V shed 0 bases and J 8 bases; nucleotides not matched to a gene: 4. The germline CDR1 and CDR2 sequences are SGHAT and FQNNGV. The CDR3 is 15 residues long. The CDR3 here is CASSLDGTGGIGYTF. The DNA of the CDR3 is TGTGCCAGCAGCTTAGATGGGACAGGGGGCATAGGCTACACCTTC.

This clone turned up a few times. V and J are TRBV27 and TRBJ1-2; D remains unclear. Trimming took off 2 bases at V and 1 base at J, with 8 bases between the two ends. Looked up from germline, CDR1 is MNHEY and CDR2 is SMNVEV (reference sequence). The CDR3 is 14 residues long. The CDR3 DNA sequence: TGTGCCAGCAGTTTAGCGGGGAGTAACTATGGCTACACCTTC. As protein: CASSLAGSNYGYTF.

This sequence joins TRBV7-3 and TRBJ2-2; 10 bases fit TRBD2. Germline V gene data show CDR1 as SGHTA and CDR2 as FQGTGA. CDR3 length: 15 amino acids. V was clipped by 6 bases and J by 1 base; unmatched bases: 2. The CDR3 DNA sequence: TGTGCCAGCAGAGAGCGGGGGGGGAACACCGGGGAGCTGTTTTTT. Its translation: CASRERGGNTGELFF.

This rearrangement joins TRBV5-1 to TRBJ2-3; 8 bases fit TRBD2. Germline CDR1 is SGHRS and CDR2 is YFSETQ. The ends lost 4 bases at V and 5 bases at J; junction bases unmatched: 6. This CDR3 region has 14 residues. CDR3 coding DNA: TGCGCCAGCAGCGGTAGCGGGGATGTAGATACGCAGTATTTT. Translating it yields CASSGSGDVDTQYF.

This clone showed up just a few times. V gene TRBV19 combines with J gene TRBJ2-3; 13 positions match TRBD2. V shed 3 bases, J shed 5 bases, and the junction held 8 bases outside the gene matches. Germline V gene sequence: CDR1 LNHDA, CDR2 SQIVND (reference sequence). This CDR3 comprises 17 residues. The CDR3 nucleotides are TGTGCCAGTAGTATTTCCGGGACTAGCGGGGCCTTAGATACGCAGTATTTT. Protein product: CASSISGTSGALDTQYF.

The chain recombines TRBV29-1 with TRBJ2-2, with 8 bases lining up with TRBD1. Germline CDR1 is SQVTM and CDR2 is ANQGSEA. Trimming cost V 7 bases and J 2 bases; bases outside gene matches: 6. There are 14 residues in the CDR3. CDR3 bases: TGCAGCGCTGGGCCAGGGGGCAACACCGGGGAGCTGTTTTTT. Protein: CSAGPGGNTGELFF.

The chain combines TRBV4-3 with TRBJ2-1; tentatively, D is TRBD2 (6 bases). Germline loops: CDR1 LGHNA, CDR2 YSLEER. V was shortened by 2 bases and J by 9 bases, with 20 bases between the two germline ends. The CDR3 is 16 residues long. Here the CDR3 reads CASSQNWRRGSSEQFF. The DNA for the CDR3 is TGCGCCAGCAGCCAAAATTGGCGGAGGGGCTCAAGTGAGCAGTTCTTC.

V gene TRBV29-1 combines with J gene TRBJ2-7; 7 bases agree with TRBD1. This CDR3 is built from 13 residues. V was pared by 5 bases and J by 5 bases, with 9 bases of the junction left unmatched. Germline CDR1 is SQVTM and CDR2 is ANQGSEA. DNA of the CDR3: TGCAGCGTTCTGACAGGGCGAATCGACGAGCAGTACTTC. Its protein is CSVLTGRIDEQYF.

The J gene is TRBJ1-1, the V gene TRBV27, with D possibly being TRBD1 (5 bases). Trimming pared 6 bases from V and 1 base from J, leaving 9 bases between. Germline V gene data show CDR1 as MNHEY and CDR2 as SMNVEV (reference sequence). The length of the CDR3 is 13 residues. Here the CDR3 DNA reads TGTGCCAGCAGCCTAGACAGGAACACTGAAGCTTTCTTT. Translated, it gives CASSLDRNTEAFF.

The J gene is TRBJ2-7, the V gene TRBV11-2, with 9 bases that match TRBD1. Losses at the gene ends were 3 bases for V and 5 bases for J; bases not matched to a gene: 5. Germline V gene sequence: CDR1 SGHAT, CDR2 FQNNGV. This CDR3 is 14 amino acids long. The CDR3 is CASSLGQGENEQYF. CDR3 sequence (DNA): TGTGCCAGCAGCTTGGGACAGGGAGAAAACGAGCAGTACTTC.

The genes are TRBV9 and TRBJ2-7; weak D call: TRBD2 (6 bases). The V and J ends lost 0 bases and 3 bases respectively, with 16 bases between them. Germline CDR1 and CDR2: SGDLS and YYNGEE. The CDR3 spans 16 residues. As DNA, the CDR3 is TGTGCCAGCAGCGTAGACTCAGCGGGTGAAGACTACGAGCAGTACTTC. Encoded protein: CASSVDSAGEDYEQYF.

The chain joins TRBV28 to TRBJ2-7; D might be TRBD1 (5 bases). The length of the CDR3 is 15 residues. V lost 1 base, J lost 4 bases, and 14 bases lay in between. Per the germline V gene, CDR1 is MDHEN and CDR2 is SYDVKM. For the CDR3, the DNA is TGTGCCAGCAGTTTATCAGGGCTTGCAAGTTACGAGCAGTACTTC. The encoded protein is CASSLSGLASYEQYF.

In its sample, this clone was seen a few times. J is TRBJ2-1 and V is TRBV5-4, with D possibly TRBD2 on 6 matching bases. V gave up 4 bases and J gave up 7 bases, with 12 bases separating them. The CDR3 extends over 13 amino acids. In germline, CDR1 is SGHNT, CDR2 YYREEE (reference sequence). CDR3 sequence reads: CASSVAGSNEQFF. For the CDR3, the DNA is TGTGCCAGCAGCGTGGCGGGGTCTAATGAGCAGTTCTTC.